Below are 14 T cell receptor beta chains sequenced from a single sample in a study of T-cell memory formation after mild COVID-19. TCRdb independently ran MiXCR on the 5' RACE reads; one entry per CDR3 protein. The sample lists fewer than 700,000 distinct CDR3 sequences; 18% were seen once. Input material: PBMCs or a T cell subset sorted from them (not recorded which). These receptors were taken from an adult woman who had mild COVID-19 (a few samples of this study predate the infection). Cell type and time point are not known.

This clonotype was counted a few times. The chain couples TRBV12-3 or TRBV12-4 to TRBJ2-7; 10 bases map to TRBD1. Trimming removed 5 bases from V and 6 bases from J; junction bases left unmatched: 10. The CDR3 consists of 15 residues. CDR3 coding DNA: TGTGCCAGCAGTCCTCGGGACAGGGGCCCCCTCGAGCAGTACTTC. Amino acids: CASSPRDRGPLEQYF.

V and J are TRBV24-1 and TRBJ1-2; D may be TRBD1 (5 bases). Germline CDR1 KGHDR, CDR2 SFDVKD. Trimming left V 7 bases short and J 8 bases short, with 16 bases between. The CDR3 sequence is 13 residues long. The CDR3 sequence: CATSTQGSRGYTF. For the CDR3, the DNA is TGTGCCACCAGCACTCAGGGATCGCGGGGCTACACCTTC.

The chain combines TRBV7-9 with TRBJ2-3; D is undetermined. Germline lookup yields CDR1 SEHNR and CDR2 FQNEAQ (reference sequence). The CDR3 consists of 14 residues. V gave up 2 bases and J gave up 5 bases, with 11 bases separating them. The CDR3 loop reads CASSLMSIRDTQYF. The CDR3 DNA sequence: TGTGCCAGCAGCTTAATGTCTATTCGAGATACGCAGTATTTT.

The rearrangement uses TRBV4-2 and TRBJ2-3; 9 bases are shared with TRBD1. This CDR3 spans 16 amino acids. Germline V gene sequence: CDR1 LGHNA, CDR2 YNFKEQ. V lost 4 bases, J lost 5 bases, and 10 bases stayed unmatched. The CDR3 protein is CASSPLQGAGEDTQYF. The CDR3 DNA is TGTGCCAGCAGCCCATTACAGGGGGCCGGGGAAGATACGCAGTATTTT.

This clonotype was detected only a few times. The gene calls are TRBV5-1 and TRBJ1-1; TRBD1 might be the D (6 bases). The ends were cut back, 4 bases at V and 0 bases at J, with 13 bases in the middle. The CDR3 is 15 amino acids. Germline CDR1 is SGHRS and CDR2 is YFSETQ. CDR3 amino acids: CASSMMTGVNTEAFF. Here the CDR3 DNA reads TGCGCCAGCAGCATGATGACAGGCGTGAACACTGAAGCTTTCTTT.

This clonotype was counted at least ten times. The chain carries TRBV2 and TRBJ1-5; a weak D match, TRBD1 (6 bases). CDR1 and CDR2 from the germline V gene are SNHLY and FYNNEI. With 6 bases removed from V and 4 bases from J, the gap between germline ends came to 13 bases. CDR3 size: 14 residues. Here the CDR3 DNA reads TGTGCCAGCAGCCGAAGGACAGATAATCAGCCCCAGCATTTT. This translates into CASSRRTDNQPQHF.

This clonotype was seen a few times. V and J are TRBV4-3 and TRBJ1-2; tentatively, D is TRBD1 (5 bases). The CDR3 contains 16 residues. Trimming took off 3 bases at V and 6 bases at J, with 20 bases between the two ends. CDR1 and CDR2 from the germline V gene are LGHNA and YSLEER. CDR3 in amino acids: CASSQPGRMTWDGYTF. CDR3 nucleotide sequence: TGCGCCAGCAGCCAGCCGGGACGGATGACCTGGGATGGCTACACCTTC.

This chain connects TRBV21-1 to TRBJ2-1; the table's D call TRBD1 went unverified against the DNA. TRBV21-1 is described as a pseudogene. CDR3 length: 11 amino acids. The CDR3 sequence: CASAGQTEQFF. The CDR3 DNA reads TGTGCCAGCGCGGGACAAACAGAGCAGTTCTTC.

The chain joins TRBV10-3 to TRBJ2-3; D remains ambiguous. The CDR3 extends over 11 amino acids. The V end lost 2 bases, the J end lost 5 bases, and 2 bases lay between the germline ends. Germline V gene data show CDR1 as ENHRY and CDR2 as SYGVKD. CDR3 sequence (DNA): TGTGCCATCAGTGAGGAAGATACGCAGTATTTT. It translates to CAISEEDTQYF.

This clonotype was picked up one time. CDR3 in amino acids: CATSQPPQPQHF. The DNA for the CDR3 is TGTGCCACCTCCCAACCCCCTCAGCCCCAGCATTTT. The chain joins TRBV12-3 or TRBV12-4 to TRBJ1-5; D not resolved. V was cut by 10 bases and J by 6 bases, with 13 bases left in between. CDR3 length: 12 amino acids.

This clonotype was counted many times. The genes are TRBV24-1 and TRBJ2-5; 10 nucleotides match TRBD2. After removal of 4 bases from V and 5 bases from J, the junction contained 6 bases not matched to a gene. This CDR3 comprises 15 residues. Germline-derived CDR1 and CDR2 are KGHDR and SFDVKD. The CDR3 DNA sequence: TGTGCCACCAGTGAGAGCGGGAGGGATGAGGAGACCCAGTACTTC. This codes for CATSESGRDEETQYF.

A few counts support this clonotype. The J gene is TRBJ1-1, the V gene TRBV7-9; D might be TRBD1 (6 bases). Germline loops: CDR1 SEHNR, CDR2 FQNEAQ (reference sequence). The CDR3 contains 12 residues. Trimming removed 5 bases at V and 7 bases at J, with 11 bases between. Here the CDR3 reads CASSVGQNEAFF. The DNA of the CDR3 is TGTGCCAGCAGCGTCGGACAGAATGAAGCTTTCTTT. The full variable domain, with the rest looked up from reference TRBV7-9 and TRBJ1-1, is DTGVSQNPRHKITKRGQNVTFRCDPISEHNRLYWYRQTLGQGPEFLTYFQNEAQLEKSRLLSDRFSAERPKGSFSTLEIQRTEQGDSAMYLCASSVGQNEAFFGQGTRLTVV.

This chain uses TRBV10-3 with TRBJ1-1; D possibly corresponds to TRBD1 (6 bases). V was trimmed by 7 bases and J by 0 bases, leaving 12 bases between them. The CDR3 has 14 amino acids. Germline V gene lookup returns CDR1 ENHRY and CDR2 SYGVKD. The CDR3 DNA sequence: TGTGCCATCACTACGACAGGAATGAACACTGAAGCTTTCTTT. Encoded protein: CAITTTGMNTEAFF.

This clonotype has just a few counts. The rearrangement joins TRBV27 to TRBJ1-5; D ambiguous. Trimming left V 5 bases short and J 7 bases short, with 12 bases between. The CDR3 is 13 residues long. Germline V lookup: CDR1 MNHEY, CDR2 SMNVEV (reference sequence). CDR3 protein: CASSRQTGQPQHF. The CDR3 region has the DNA TGTGCCAGCAGTCGTCAAACTGGGCAGCCCCAGCATTTT.